Below, 15 T cell receptor beta chains from the same sample are listed, as sequenced in a study of somatic mutations in cytotoxic T cells in rheumatoid arthritis. The repertoire was sequenced with immunoSEQ multiplex PCR; TCRdb's copy has only in-frame clones and lacks some. The top ten clones hold about 17% of a sample with about 16,000 clones, 82% of them seen once. The source material was CD8+ T cells sorted from blood. These receptors originate from a woman between 50 and 59 years old with rheumatoid arthritis.

The chain employs TRBV9 and TRBJ2-7, with D possibly being TRBD1 or TRBD2 (5 bases each). The V gene's germline CDR1 is SGDLS and CDR2 YYNGEE. V was cut by 2 bases and J by 5 bases, with 11 bases left in between. This CDR3 has 13 amino acids. The CDR3 DNA reads TGTGCCAGCAGCGTTGAAGGGACGGACGAGCAGTACTTC. Its protein product is CASSVEGTDEQYF.

This sequence joins TRBV7-9 and TRBJ1-1; D is unclear. Germline lookup yields CDR1 SEHNR and CDR2 FQNEAQ (reference sequence). The CDR3 loop spans 14 amino acids. Trimming removed 8 bases from V and 4 bases from J, with 17 bases in between. The CDR3 region is CASAVGGIGTEAFF. The CDR3 DNA reads as TGTGCCAGCGCTGTGGGAGGAATTGGCACTGAAGCTTTCTTT.

The V and J genes are TRBV7-6 and TRBJ2-7; maybe TRBD1 (6 bases). Trimming stripped 1 base from V and 1 base from J, with 17 bases between. The CDR3 has 17 residues. The germline V gene encodes CDR1 SGHVS and CDR2 FNYEAQ. In DNA, the CDR3 is TGTGCCAGCAGCTTAGTATCCCAGGGGAGCCCTTCCTACGAGCAGTACTTC. Translation gives CASSLVSQGSPSYEQYF. Full variable domain (remainder filled in from reference TRBV7-6 and TRBJ2-7): GAGVSQSPRYKVTKRGQDVALRCDPISGHVSLYWYRQALGQGPEFLTYFNYEAQQDKSGLPNDRFSAERPEGSISTLTIQRTEQRDSAMYRCASSLVSQGSPSYEQYFGPGTRLTVT.

The chain carries TRBV28 and TRBJ2-7; D is perhaps TRBD1 (6 bases). V was pared by 2 bases and J by 0 bases, with 17 bases between. Germline-derived CDR1 and CDR2 are MDHEN and SYDVKM. The CDR3 extends over 17 amino acids. CDR3 nucleotides: TGTGCCAGCAGTTTAAGGGGCCGGGACATAAGCTCCTACGAGCAGTACTTC. Residues: CASSLRGRDISSYEQYF.

The rearrangement joins TRBV6-5 to TRBJ2-7, with unresolved D. Germline lookup yields CDR1 MNHEY and CDR2 SVGAGI. CDR3 length: 13 residues. V gave up 6 bases and J gave up 0 bases, with 9 bases separating them. This CDR3 reads CASSDGSSYEQYF. Written as DNA, the CDR3 is TGTGCCAGCAGCGACGGAAGCTCCTACGAGCAGTACTTC.

This chain connects TRBV11-3 to TRBJ2-7; no definite D call. Germline values: CDR1 SGHNT, CDR2 YENEEA. There are 13 residues in the CDR3. Trimming stripped 8 bases from V and 0 bases from J, with 11 bases between. The CDR3 loop is CASPTAYSYEQYF. For the CDR3, the DNA is TGTGCCAGCCCTACGGCCTACTCCTACGAGCAGTACTTC.

The chain couples TRBV27 to TRBJ2-3; the match to TRBD1 covers 7 bases. The CDR3 is 14 residues long. Germline lookup yields CDR1 MNHEY and CDR2 SMNVEV (reference sequence). V was clipped by 4 bases and J by 15 bases; unmatched bases: 16. CDR3 protein: CASSSISSGTVDYF. CDR3 DNA: TGTGCCAGCAGTTCCATCAGTTCCGGGACAGTCGATTATTTT.

The chain uses TRBV7-4 and TRBJ2-7, with 15 nucleotides matching TRBD2. V gave up 0 bases and J gave up 5 bases; unmatched junction bases: 11. CDR1 is SGHVT, CDR2 SQSDAQ, per germline. The CDR3 totals 19 residues. The CDR3 bases are TGTGCCAGCAGCTTAGCCAGGCCTCCGGGACTAGCGGGGGGCCACGAGCAGTACTTC. Amino acids: CASSLARPPGLAGGHEQYF.

V and J are TRBV27 and TRBJ2-1; 12 bases align to TRBD2. There are 15 residues in the CDR3. Looked up from germline, CDR1 is MNHEY and CDR2 is SMNVEV (reference sequence). Trimming at V came to 6 bases and at J to 3 bases, leaving 3 bases not matched to a gene. Here the CDR3 reads CASSLAGGVYNEQFF. In nucleotides, the CDR3 is TGTGCCAGCAGCCTAGCGGGAGGGGTCTACAATGAGCAGTTCTTC.

This clone was counted a single time. One junction end disagrees with the germline gene, perhaps due to a read error. The gene calls are TRBV7-7 and TRBJ2-5; the D gene is possibly TRBD2 (6 bases). The CDR3 loop spans 15 amino acids. The germline V gene has CDR1 SSHAT and CDR2 FNYEAQ (reference sequence). The CDR3 DNA reads TGTGCTAGCAGCTTAGCGTCGGCGGGGCTGGAGACCCAGTACTTC. As protein: CASSLASAGLETQYF.

V is TRBV11-2 and J is TRBJ2-7; no definite D call. Germline CDR1 and CDR2: SGHAT and FQNNGV. The CDR3 has 13 amino acids. V was cut by 2 bases and J by 2 bases, with 7 bases left in between. The CDR3 here is CASSLPQAYEQYF. The CDR3 DNA is TGTGCCAGCAGCTTACCCCAGGCCTACGAGCAGTACTTC. The whole variable domain, remainder taken from reference TRBV11-2 and TRBJ2-7, is EAGVAQSPRYKIIEKRQSVAFWCNPISGHATLYWYQQILGQGPKLLIQFQNNGVVDDSQLPKDRFSAERLKGVDSTLKIQPAKLEDSAVYLCASSLPQAYEQYFGPGTRLTVT.

V usage is TRBV21-1 and J usage is TRBJ2-4; TRBD1, the table's D call, was not compared with the DNA. TRBV21-1 is tagged as a pseudogene. There are 13 residues in the CDR3. The CDR3 loop is CASSKVGRYIQYF. The CDR3 nucleotides read TGTGCCAGCAGCAAAGTGGGCAGGTACATTCAGTACTTC.

The rearrangement links TRBV27 to TRBJ1-1; D gene unclear. The V end was cut by 6 bases, the J end by 11 bases, with 13 bases between. Germline CDR1 reads MNHEY; CDR2 reads SMNVEV (reference sequence). The CDR3 loop spans 11 amino acids. The CDR3: CASRTETVAFF. The CDR3 nucleotides read TGTGCCAGCAGAACAGAAACGGTTGCTTTCTTT.

This clone was seen a single time. The chain links TRBV5-4 to TRBJ2-5; D is ambiguous. The CDR3 length is 12 residues. Per germline, CDR1 SGHNT and CDR2 YYREEE (reference sequence). V was shortened by 4 bases and J by 2 bases, with 6 bases between the two germline ends. For the CDR3, the DNA is TGTGCCAGCAGCCTTCCTCAAGAGACCCAGTACTTC. It encodes CASSLPQETQYF.

The chain employs TRBV28 and TRBJ2-3, with D tentatively TRBD2 (6 bases). Germline assignment: CDR1 MDHEN and CDR2 SYDVKM. CDR3 length: 13 amino acids. V was cut by 10 bases and J by 2 bases, with 13 bases left in between. CDR3 residues: CAIEGRDTDTQYF. As DNA, the CDR3 is TGTGCCATCGAGGGGCGGGACACAGATACGCAGTATTTT.